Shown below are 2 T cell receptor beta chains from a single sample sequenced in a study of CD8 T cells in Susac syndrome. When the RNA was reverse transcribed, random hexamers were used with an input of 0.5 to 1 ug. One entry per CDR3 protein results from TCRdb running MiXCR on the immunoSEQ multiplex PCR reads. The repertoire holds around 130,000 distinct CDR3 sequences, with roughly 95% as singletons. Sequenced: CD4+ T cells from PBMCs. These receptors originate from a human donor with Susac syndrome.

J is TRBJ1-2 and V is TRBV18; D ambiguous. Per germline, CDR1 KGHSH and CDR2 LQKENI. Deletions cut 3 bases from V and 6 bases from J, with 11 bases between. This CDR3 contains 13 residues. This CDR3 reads CASSPGGQHGYTF. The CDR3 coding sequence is TGTGCCAGCTCACCGGGTGGGCAGCATGGCTACACCTTC.

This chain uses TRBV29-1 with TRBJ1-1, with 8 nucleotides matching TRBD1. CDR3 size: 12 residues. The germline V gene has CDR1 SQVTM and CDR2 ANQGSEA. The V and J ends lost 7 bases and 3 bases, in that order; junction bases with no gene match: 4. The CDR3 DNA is TGCAGCGGACTCAGGGGGCACACTGAAGCTTTCTTT. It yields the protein CSGLRGHTEAFF. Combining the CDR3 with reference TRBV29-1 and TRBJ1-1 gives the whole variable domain SAVISQKPSRDICQRGTSLTIQCQVDSQVTMMFWYRQQPGQSLTLIATANQGSEATYESGFVIDKFPISRPNLTFSTLTVSNMSPEDSSIYLCSGLRGHTEAFFGQGTRLTVV.